This T cell receptor (beta chain) was observed in a study of T cells in Graves' hyperthyroidism and ophthalmopathy. RNA transcripts provided the source from which TCR beta CDR3 regions were amplified. A set of HTBI primers served as the primers for a first-round RT-PCR of the TCR CDR3. One entry per CDR3 protein, called by TCRdb with MiXCR from the multiplex PCR reads. Found here are hundreds of thousands of distinct CDR3 sequences, approximately 25% of them singletons; the top ten hold 70% to 75%. Overall study results and limits: A 13 V-J signature model discriminated ophthalmopathy versus stable hyperthyroidism. In the blood, most expanded thyroid clonotypes above 0.001 appeared as well.

As for this clonotype: The antigen is not known.

Clinical symptoms, serum thyroxine, TRAb, thyroid ultrasound and orbital computed tomography informed diagnoses. The PBMCs had their origin in 10 ml of fresh peripheral blood. Sample: blood. The receptor was derived from a man aged 50-59 years with Graves' hyperthyroidism.

The chain's CDR3 is CASSSASLAGLMQETQYF. CDR3 nucleotide sequence: TGCGCCAGCAGCTCAGCATCACTAGCGGGCTTAATGCAGGAGACCCAGTACTTC. The chain couples TRBV5-1 to TRBJ2-5; TRBD2 matches at 9 bases. Losses at the gene ends were 3 bases for V and 5 bases for J; bases not matched to a gene: 17. The CDR3 runs to 18 residues. Per germline, CDR1 SGHRS and CDR2 YFSETQ. Full variable domain (outside the CDR3, taken from reference TRBV5-1 and TRBJ2-5): KAGVTQTPRYLIKTRGQQVTLSCSPISGHRSVSWYQQTPGQGLQFLFEYFSETQRNKGNFPGRFSGRQFSNSRSEMNVSTLELGDSALYLCASSSASLAGLMQETQYFGPGTRLLVL.